This TCR beta chain is drawn from a study of blood T cell repertoires in COVID-19. J was trimmed by 2 bases and V by 5 bases; bases with no gene match: 15. The CDR3 contains 18 residues. Germline lookup yields CDR1 KGHDR and CDR2 SFDVKD. In the original processing: Using reference gene primer amplification, nucleated cell counts were estimated. The data were produced by immunoSEQ multiplex PCR, yet TCRdb's version contains in-frame clones alone and is incomplete. That table gives V, J and clone size, and the DNA gave D and trimming. There are over 400,000 clones in the sample; 70% to 90% occur only once, and roughly 7.4% lies in the top ten.

The clonotype originates from a woman aged 50 to 65 with COVID-19, enrolled during active disease. The chain uses TRBV24-1 and TRBJ2-3; 7 bases align to TRBD2. The sample taken for sequencing was peripheral blood. CDR3 in amino acids: CATSGLGVSGFSTDTQYF. CDR3 DNA sequence: TGTGCCACCAGTGGTCTGGGGGTTAGCGGGTTCTCCACAGATACGCAGTATTTT.